The clone carrying this T cell receptor beta chain was counted a single time. CDR1 and CDR2 (germline): MNHNS, SASEGT. Trimming cost V 1 base and J 8 bases; bases outside gene matches: 8. CDR3 length: 17 amino acids. Method: immunoSEQ multiplex PCR; TCRdb's copy keeps in-frame clones and lacks some. The table lists fewer than 85,000 clones, about 86% of them singletons. These data originate in a study of OX40 agonist ivuxolimab in advanced cancers. V gene TRBV6-1 combines with J gene TRBJ2-3; 14 bases align to TRBD2. The TCR comes from an adult with an advanced solid tumor such as melanoma, head and neck, liver or kidney cancer. Sequencing used CD4+ or CD8+ T cells sorted from blood, obtained in a trial of the OX40 agonist ivuxolimab. CDR3 sequence: CASSEVVTSGGAVTQYF. The CDR3 nucleotides read TGTGCCAGCAGTGAAGTAGTGACTAGCGGGGGGGCGGTTACGCAGTATTTT.